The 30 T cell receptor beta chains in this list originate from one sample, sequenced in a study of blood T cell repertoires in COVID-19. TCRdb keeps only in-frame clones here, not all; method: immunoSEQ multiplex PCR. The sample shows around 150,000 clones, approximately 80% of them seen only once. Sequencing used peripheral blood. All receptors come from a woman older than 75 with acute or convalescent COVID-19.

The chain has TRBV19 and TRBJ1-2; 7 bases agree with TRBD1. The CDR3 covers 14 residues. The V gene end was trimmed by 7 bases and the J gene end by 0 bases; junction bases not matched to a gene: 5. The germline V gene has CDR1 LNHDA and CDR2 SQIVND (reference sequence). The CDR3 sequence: CASTPGQSNYGYTF. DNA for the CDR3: TGTGCCAGTACCCCGGGACAGTCTAACTATGGCTACACCTTC. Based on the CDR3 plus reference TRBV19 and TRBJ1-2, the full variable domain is DGGITQSPKYLFRKEGQNVTLSCEQNLNHDAMYWYRQDPGQGLRLIYYSQIVNDFQKGDIAEGYSVSREKKESFPLTVTSAQKNPTAFYLCASTPGQSNYGYTFGSGTRLTVV.

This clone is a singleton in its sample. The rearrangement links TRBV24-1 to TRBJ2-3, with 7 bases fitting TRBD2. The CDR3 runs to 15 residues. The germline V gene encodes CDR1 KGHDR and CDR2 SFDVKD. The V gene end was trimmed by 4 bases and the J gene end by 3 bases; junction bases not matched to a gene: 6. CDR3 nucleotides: TGTGCCACCAGTGACCCTGGGGAGGGGACAGATACGCAGTATTTT. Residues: CATSDPGEGTDTQYF.

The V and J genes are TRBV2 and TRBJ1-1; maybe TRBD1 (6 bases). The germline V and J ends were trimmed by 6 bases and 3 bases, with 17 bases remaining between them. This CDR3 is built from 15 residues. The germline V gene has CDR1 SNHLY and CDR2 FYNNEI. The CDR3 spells CASSEQQGPDTEAFF. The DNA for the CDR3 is TGTGCCAGCAGCGAACAACAGGGACCCGACACTGAAGCTTTCTTT.

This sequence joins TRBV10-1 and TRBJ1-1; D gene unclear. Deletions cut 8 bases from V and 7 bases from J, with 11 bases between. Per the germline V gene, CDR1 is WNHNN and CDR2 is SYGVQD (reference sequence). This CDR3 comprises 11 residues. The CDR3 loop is CASPKELEAFF. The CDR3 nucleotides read TGCGCCAGCCCTAAGGAGCTTGAAGCTTTCTTT.

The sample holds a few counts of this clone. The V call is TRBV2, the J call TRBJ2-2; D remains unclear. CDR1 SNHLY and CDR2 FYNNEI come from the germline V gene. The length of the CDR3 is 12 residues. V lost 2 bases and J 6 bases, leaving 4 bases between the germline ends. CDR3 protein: CASSEPAGELFF. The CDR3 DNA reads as TGTGCCAGCAGTGAACCCGCCGGGGAGCTGTTTTTT.

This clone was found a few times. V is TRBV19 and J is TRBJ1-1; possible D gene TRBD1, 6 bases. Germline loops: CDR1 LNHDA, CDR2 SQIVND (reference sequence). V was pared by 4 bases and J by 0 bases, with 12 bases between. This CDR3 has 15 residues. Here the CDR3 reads CASSKGRDMNTEAFF. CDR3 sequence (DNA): TGTGCCAGTAGTAAGGGCAGGGACATGAACACTGAAGCTTTCTTT.

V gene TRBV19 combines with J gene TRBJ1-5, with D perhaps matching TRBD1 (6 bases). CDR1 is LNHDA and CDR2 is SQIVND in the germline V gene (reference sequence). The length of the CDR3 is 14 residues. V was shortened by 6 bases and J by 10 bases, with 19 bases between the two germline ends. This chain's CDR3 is CASRGTGKAGPQHF. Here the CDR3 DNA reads TGTGCCAGTAGGGGAACAGGGAAGGCCGGACCCCAGCATTTT.

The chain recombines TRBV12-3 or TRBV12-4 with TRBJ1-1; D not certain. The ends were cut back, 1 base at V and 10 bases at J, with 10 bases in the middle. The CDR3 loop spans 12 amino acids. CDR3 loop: CASSLGQRGAFF. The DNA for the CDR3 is TGTGCCAGCAGTTTAGGGCAGCGGGGAGCTTTCTTT.

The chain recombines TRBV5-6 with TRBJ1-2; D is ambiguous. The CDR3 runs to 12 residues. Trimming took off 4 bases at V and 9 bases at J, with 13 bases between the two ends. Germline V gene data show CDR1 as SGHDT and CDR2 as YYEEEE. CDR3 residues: CASSRGIYSYTF. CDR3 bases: TGTGCCAGCAGCCGGGGTATTTACAGCTACACCTTC.

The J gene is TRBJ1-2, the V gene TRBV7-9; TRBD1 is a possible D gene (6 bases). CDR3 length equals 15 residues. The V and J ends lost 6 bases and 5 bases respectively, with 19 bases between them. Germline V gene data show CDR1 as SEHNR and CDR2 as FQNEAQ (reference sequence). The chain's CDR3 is CASSRPETGTYGYTF. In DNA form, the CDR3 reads TGTGCCAGCAGTCGACCTGAGACAGGCACTTATGGCTACACCTTC.

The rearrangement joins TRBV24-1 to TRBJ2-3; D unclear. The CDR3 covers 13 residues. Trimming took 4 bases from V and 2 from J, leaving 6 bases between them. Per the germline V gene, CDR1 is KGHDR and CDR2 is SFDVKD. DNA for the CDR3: TGTGCCACCAGTGAAGCCTACACAGATACGCAGTATTTT. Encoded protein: CATSEAYTDTQYF.

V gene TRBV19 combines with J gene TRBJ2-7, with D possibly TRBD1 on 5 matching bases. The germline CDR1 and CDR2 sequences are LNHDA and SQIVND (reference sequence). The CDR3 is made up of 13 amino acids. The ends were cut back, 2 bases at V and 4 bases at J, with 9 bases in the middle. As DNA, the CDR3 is TGTGCCAGTAGTATAACAGGAAAATACGAGCAGTACTTC. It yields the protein CASSITGKYEQYF.

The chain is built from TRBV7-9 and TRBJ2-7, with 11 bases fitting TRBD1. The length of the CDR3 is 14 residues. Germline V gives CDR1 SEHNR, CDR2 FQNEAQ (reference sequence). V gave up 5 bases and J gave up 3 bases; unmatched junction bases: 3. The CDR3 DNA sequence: TGTGCCAGCAGCCGCGGGACAGGGGGCTACGAGCAGTACTTC. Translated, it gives CASSRGTGGYEQYF.

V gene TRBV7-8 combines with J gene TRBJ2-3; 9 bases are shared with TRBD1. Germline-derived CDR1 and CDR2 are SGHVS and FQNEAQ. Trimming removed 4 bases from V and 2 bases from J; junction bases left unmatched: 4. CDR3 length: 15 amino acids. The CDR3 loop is CASSSGQGHTDTQYF. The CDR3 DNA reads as TGTGCCAGCAGCTCGGGACAGGGACACACAGATACGCAGTATTTT.

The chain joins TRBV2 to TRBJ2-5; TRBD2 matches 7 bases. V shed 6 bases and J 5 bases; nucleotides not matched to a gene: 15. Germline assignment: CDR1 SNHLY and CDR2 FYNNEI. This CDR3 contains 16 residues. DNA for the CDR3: TGTGCCAGCAGCCTCAAACTAGCGAACAGAGGGGAGACCCAGTACTTC. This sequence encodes CASSLKLANRGETQYF.

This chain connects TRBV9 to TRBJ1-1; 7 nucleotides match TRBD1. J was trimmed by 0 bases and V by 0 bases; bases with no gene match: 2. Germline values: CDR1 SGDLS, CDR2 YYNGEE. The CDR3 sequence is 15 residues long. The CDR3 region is CASSVGQGMNTEAFF. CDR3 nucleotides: TGTGCCAGCAGCGTAGGACAGGGTATGAACACTGAAGCTTTCTTT.

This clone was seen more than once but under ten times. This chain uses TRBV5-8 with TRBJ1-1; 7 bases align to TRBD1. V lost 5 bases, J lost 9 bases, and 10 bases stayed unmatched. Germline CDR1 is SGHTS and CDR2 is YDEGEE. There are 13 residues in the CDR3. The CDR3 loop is CASRKTGVVKAFF. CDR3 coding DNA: TGTGCCAGCAGGAAAACAGGGGTTGTTAAAGCTTTCTTT.

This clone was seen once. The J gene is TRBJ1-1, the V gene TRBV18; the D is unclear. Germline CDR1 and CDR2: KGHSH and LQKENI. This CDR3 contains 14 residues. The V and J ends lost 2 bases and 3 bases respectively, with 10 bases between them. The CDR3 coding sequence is TGTGCCAGCTCACCAGCGGGTACGGACACTGAAGCTTTCTTT. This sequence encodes CASSPAGTDTEAFF.

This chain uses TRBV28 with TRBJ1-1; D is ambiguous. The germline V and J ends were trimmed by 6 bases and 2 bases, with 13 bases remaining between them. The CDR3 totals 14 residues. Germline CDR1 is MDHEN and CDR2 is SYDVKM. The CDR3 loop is CASRPTTPNTEAFF. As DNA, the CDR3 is TGTGCCAGCAGACCCACAACACCCAACACTGAAGCTTTCTTT. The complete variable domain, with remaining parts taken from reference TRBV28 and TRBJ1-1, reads DVKVTQSSRYLVKRTGEKVFLECVQDMDHENMFWYRQDPGLGLRLIYFSYDVKMKEKGDIPEGYSVSREKKERFSLILESASTNQTSMYLCASRPTTPNTEAFFGQGTRLTVV.

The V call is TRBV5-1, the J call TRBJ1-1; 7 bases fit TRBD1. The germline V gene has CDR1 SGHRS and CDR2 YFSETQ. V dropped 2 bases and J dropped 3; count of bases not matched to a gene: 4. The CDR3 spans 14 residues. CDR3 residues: CASSFVTGDTEAFF. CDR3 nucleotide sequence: TGCGCCAGCAGCTTCGTTACAGGGGACACTGAAGCTTTCTTT.

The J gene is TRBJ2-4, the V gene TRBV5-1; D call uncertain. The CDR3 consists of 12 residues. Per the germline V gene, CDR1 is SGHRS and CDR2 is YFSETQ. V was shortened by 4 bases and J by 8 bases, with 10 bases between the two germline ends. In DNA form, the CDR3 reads TGCGCCAGCAGCCACGATACGGACATTCAGTACTTC. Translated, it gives CASSHDTDIQYF.

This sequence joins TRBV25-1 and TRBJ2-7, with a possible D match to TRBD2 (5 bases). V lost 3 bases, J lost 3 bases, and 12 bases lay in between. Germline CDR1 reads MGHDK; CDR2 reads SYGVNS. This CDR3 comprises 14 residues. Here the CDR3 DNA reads TGTGCCAGCAGTGAGTCAGGACTGAGCTACGAGCAGTACTTC. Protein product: CASSESGLSYEQYF.

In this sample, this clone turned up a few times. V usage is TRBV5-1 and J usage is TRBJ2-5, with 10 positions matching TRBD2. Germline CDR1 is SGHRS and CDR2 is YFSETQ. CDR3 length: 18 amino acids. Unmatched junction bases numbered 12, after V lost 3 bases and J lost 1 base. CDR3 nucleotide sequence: TGCGCCAGCAGCTGGGGCCCGGCTAGCGGGAGTATCCAAGAGACCCAGTACTTC. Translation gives CASSWGPASGSIQETQYF.

DNA of the CDR3: TGTGCCAGCTCCAATACGGCGGGGTACCTTAATGAGCAGTTCTTC. Residues: CASSNTAGYLNEQFF. The chain links TRBV18 to TRBJ2-1, with TRBD2 as a possible D gene (6 bases). The CDR3 extends over 15 amino acids. Germline V gene lookup returns CDR1 KGHSH and CDR2 LQKENI. Deletions cut 6 bases from V and 7 bases from J, with 19 bases between.

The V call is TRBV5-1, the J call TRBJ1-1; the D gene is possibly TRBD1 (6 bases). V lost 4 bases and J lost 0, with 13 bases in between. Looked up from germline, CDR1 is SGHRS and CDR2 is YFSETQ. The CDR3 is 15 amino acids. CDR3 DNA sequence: TGCGCCAGCAGCCCTAGGACAGCCTTGAACACTGAAGCTTTCTTT. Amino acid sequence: CASSPRTALNTEAFF.

The chain's CDR3 is CASSQGNTYGYTF. Written as DNA, the CDR3 is TGTGCCAGCAGCCAAGGAAACACCTATGGCTACACCTTC. J is TRBJ1-2 and V is TRBV3-1 (or the pseudogene TRBV3-2); D call uncertain. The germline CDR1 and CDR2 sequences are LGHDT and YNNKEL (reference sequence). V lost 1 base, J lost 4 bases, and 7 bases lay in between. This CDR3 comprises 13 residues.

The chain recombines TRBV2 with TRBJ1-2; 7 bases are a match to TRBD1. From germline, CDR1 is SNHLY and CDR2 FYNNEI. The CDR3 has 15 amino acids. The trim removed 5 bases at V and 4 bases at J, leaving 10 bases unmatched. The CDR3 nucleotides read TGTGCCAGCAGTCCAAATGGGCCAGGGGGCTATGGCTACACCTTC. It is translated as CASSPNGPGGYGYTF. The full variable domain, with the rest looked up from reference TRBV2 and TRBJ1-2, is EPEVTQTPSHQVTQMGQEVILRCVPISNHLYFYWYRQILGQKVEFLVSFYNNEISEKSEIFDDQFSVERPDGSNFTLKIRSTKLEDSAMYFCASSPNGPGGYGYTFGSGTRLTVV.

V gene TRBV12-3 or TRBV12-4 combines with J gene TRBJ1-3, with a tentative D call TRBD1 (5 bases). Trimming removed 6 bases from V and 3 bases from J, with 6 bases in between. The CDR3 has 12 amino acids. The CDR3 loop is CASSQGGNTIYF. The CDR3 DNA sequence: TGTGCCAGCAGCCAGGGTGGAAACACCATATATTTT.

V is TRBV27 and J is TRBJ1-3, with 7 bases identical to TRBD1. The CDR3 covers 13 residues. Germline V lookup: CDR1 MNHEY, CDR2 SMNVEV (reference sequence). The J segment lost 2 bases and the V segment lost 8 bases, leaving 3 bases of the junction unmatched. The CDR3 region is CASWQGAGNTIYF. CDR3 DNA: TGTGCCAGCTGGCAGGGGGCTGGAAACACCATATATTTT.

The CDR3 is CASTFFRGTEAFF. The CDR3, as DNA: TGTGCCAGCACTTTCTTCCGGGGCACTGAAGCTTTCTTT. The V gene is TRBV11-2, the J gene TRBJ1-1; D not resolved. In germline, CDR1 is SGHAT, CDR2 FQNNGV. The length of the CDR3 is 13 residues. Trimming removed 7 bases from V and 4 bases from J, with 13 bases in between.